Following are 4 T cell receptor beta chains from one sample sequenced in a study of a mutant IDH1 vaccine in newly diagnosed glioma. Time point in this sample: week 5, during vaccination. Mutant IDH1 20-mer peptide, at 300 ug, made up each vaccine dose, with topical imiquimod. Generated by immunoSEQ multiplex PCR, the TCRdb table keeps only in-frame clones and is missing some. Of tens of thousands of clones in the sample, over 75% were seen once. No cognate antigen is known for these TCRs. The sequenced sample was PBMCs, obtained from a glioma patient whose treatment included an IDH1 peptide vaccine. The receptors were sampled from a woman between 40 and 55 years old with glioma.

This clone showed up just a few times. V is TRBV7-2 and J is TRBJ1-1; TRBD1 matches at 7 bases. There are 15 residues in the CDR3. The V gene's germline CDR1 is SGHTA and CDR2 FQGNSA. With 0 bases clipped from V and 3 bases from J, the junction kept 4 bases outside the gene matches. CDR3 loop: CASSLATGPDTEAFF. The CDR3 bases are TGTGCCAGCAGCTTAGCGACAGGGCCGGACACTGAAGCTTTCTTT.

This clone showed up just once. The chain carries TRBV7-2 and TRBJ2-5; possibly TRBD1 or TRBD2 for D (6 bases each). Germline CDR1 SGHTA, CDR2 FQGNSA. The CDR3 spans 15 residues. Trimming took 2 bases from V and 4 from J, leaving 14 bases between them. CDR3 coding DNA: TGTGCCAGCAGCTTAAGGGGGACTGAGGGAGAGACCCAGTACTTC. Translating gives CASSLRGTEGETQYF.

This rearrangement joins TRBV5-4 to TRBJ2-3; 10 bases agree with TRBD2. This CDR3 contains 17 residues. V lost 4 bases to trimming and J lost 6 bases; unmatched junction nucleotides: 14. CDR1 is SGHNT and CDR2 is YYREEE in the germline V gene (reference sequence). The CDR3 DNA sequence: TGTGCCAGCAGCGGCCTCGGAGCGGGGGGGCCTGGGGATACGCAGTATTTT. This gives the protein CASSGLGAGGPGDTQYF.

V and J are TRBV7-9 and TRBJ1-5, with 8 bases identical to TRBD1. CDR3 length: 14 residues. V lost 4 bases, J lost 7 bases, and 6 bases stayed unmatched. The germline gives CDR1 SEHNR, CDR2 FQNEAQ (reference sequence). As DNA, the CDR3 is TGTGCCAGCAGCTGGTCAGGGGGCGAACAGCCCCAGCATTTT. It is translated as CASSWSGGEQPQHF.